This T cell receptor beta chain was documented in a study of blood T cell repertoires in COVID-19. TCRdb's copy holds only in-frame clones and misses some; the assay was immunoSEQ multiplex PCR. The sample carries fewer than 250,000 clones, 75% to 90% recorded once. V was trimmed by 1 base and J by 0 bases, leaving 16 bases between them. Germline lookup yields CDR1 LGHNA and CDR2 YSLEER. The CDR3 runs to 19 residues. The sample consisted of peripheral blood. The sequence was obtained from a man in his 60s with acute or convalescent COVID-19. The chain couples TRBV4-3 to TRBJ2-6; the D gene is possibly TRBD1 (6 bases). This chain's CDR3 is CASSQVQLGAGSGANVLTF. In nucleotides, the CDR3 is TGCGCCAGCAGCCAAGTCCAGCTGGGGGCCGGCTCTGGGGCCAACGTCCTGACTTTC.